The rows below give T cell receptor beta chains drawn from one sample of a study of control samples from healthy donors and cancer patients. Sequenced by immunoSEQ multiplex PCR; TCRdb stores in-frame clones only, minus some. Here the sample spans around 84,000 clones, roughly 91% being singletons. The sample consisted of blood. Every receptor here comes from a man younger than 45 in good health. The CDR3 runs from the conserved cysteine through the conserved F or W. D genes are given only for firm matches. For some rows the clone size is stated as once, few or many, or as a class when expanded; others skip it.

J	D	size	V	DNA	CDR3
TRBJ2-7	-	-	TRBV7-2	TGTGCCAGCAGCTCCGGGGCACCCTACGAGCAGTACTTC	CASSSGAPYEQYF
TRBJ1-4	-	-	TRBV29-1	TGCAGCGTTGACGCGGGAGACGAAAAACTGTTTTTT	CSVDAGDEKLFF
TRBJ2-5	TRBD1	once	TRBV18	TGTGCCAGCTCACCAAGGGGGCGCGAGACCCAGTACTTC	CASSPRGRETQYF
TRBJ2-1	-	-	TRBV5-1	TGCGCCAGCAGCTTGGGAGGAAGCTCCTACAATGAGCAGTTCTTC	CASSLGGSSYNEQFF
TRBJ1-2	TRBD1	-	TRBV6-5	TGTGCCAGCTCCGGGACAGGGGGCGCGGTCTATGGCTACACCTTC	CASSGTGGAVYGYTF
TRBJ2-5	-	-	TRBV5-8	TGTGCCAGCAGCTCGAGAGAGACCCAGTACTTC	CASSSRETQYF
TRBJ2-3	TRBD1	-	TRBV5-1	TGCGCCAGCAGATATAACAGGGGGAACCTTTACCAGCTCCAGCCAGATACGCAGTATTTT	CASRYNRGNLYQLQPDTQYF
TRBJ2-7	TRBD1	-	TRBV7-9	TGTGCCAGCAGCTTGGTACAGGGGGTGTCCTTGCAGCAGTACTTC	CASSLVQGVSLQQYF
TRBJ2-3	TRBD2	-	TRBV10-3	TGTGCCACGGGGGGGGATCGAGATACGCAGTATTTT	CATGGDRDTQYF
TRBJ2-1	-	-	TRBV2	TGTGCCAGCAGTGTGAGATTGCAAACAGCCGAGCAGTTCTTC	CASSVRLQTAEQFF
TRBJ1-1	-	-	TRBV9	TGTGCCAGCAGCGTAGTGGCGGCGTCGAACACTGAAGCTTTCTTT	CASSVVAASNTEAFF
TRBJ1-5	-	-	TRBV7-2	TGTGCCAGCAGGGGGCAGGTCGATCAGCCCCAGCATTTT	CASRGQVDQPQHF
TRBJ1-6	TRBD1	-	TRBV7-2	TGTGCCAGCAGCTTAGTAGGACAGGGCTCTCAGGATAATTCACCCCTCCACTTT	CASSLVGQGSQDNSPLHF
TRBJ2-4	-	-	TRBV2	TGTGCCAGCAGTGAATTAGTAGGAAGGAACATTCAGTACTTC	CASSELVGRNIQYF
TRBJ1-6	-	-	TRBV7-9	TGTGCCAGCAGCCCCGGTGATTCACCCCTCCACTTT	CASSPGDSPLHF
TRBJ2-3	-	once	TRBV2	TGTGCCAGCAGTGATGACTCAACAGATACGCAGTATTTT	CASSDDSTDTQYF
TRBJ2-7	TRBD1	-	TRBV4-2	TGTGCCAGCAGCCAGGGACAGGGTGCAACCTACGAGCAGTACTTC	CASSQGQGATYEQYF
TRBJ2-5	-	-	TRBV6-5	TGTGCCAGCAGATGGTTGGAGACCCAGTACTTC	CASRWLETQYF
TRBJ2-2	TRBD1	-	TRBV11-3	TGTGCCAGCAGCTCCCGGACAGGGGGCGCGAACACCGGGGAGCTGTTTTTT	CASSSRTGGANTGELFF
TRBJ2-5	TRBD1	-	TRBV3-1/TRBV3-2	TGTGCCAGCCGCCTACAGGGGCCCCAAGAGACCCAGTACTTC	CASRLQGPQETQYF
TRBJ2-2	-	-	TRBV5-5	TGTGCCAGCAGCTTGGTACGGGGAGCGAACACCGGGGAGCTGTTTTTT	CASSLVRGANTGELFF
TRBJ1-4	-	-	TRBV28	TGTGCCAGCAGTTTATTTTCCCCGAATGCTGCCCAGGCAACTAATGAAAAACTGTTTTTT	CASSLFSPNAAQATNEKLFF
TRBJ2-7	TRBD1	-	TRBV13	TGTGCCAGCAGCTCCGAACTTGGACAGGGAGGCTCCTACGAGCAGTACTTC	CASSSELGQGGSYEQYF
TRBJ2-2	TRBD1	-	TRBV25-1	TGTGCCAGCAGTGAATATGAAGGGACAGGGAAGGCCGGGGAGCTGTTTTTT	CASSEYEGTGKAGELFF
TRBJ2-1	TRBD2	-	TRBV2	TGTGCCAGCAGTGACCAGCGGGGGAACAATGAGCAGTTCTTC	CASSDQRGNNEQFF
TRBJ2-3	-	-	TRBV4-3	TGCGCCAGCAGCCAAGATCTGCGGCAGGGCACAGATACGCAGTATTTT	CASSQDLRQGTDTQYF
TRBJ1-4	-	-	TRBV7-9	TGTGCCAGCACATCAGGGCGGGCCGAAAAACTGTTTTTT	CASTSGRAEKLFF
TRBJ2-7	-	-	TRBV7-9	TGTGCCAGCAGGGGGGCCCTCTCCTACGAGCAGTACTTC	CASRGALSYEQYF
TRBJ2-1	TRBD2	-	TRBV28	TGTGCCAGCAGCCCTGGACTAGCGGGGAGCAATGAGCAGTTCTTC	CASSPGLAGSNEQFF
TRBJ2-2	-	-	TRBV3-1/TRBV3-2	TGTGCCAGCAGCCTATCGAGGATCCGGGACACGTTCATTAACACCGGGGAGCTGTTTTTT	CASSLSRIRDTFINTGELFF
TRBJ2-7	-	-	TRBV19	TGTGCCAGTAGTATAGAATCGGGAGTCCACGAGCAGTACTTC	CASSIESGVHEQYF
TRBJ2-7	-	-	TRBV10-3	TGTGCCATCAGTGATCCCCGCGAGGCACCCTACGAGCAGTACTTC	CAISDPREAPYEQYF
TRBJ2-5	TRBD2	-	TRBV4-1	TGCGCCAGCAGCCAAGAATTCCTAGCGGGGGAAGAGACCCAGTACTTC	CASSQEFLAGEETQYF
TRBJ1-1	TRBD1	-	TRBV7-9	TGTGCCAGCACGGGACAGCAGAACACTGAAGCTTTCTTT	CASTGQQNTEAFF
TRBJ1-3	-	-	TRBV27	TGTGCCAGCAGTTTCACAGGGCCTGGAAACACCATATATTTT	CASSFTGPGNTIYF
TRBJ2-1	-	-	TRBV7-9	TGTGCCAGCAGCACCCGCAATGAGCAGTTCTTC	CASSTRNEQFF
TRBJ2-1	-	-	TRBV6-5	TGTGCCAGCAGCCCCTCAGGAGCCAATGAGCAGTTCTTC	CASSPSGANEQFF
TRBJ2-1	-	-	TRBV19	TGTGCCAGTAGGGCGGGATCAGCCTACAATGAGCAGTTCTTC	CASRAGSAYNEQFF
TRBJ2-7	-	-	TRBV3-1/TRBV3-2	TGTGCCAGCAGCCAAGGGGGGGTTCCCTACGAGCAGTACTTC	CASSQGGVPYEQYF
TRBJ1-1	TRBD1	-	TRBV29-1	TGCAGCGTTGAAATCGGCAGGGGGGGGATTGCTTTCTTT	CSVEIGRGGIAFF
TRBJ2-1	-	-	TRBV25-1	TGTGCCAGCAGTGATCTTTTCTACAATGAGCAGTTCTTC	CASSDLFYNEQFF
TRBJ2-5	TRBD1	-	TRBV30	TGTGCCTGGAGTGAAGGGACAGCACAAGAGACCCAGTACTTC	CAWSEGTAQETQYF
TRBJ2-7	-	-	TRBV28	TGTGCCAGCAGCAGGCCCGGGGGGCCGTCCGAGCAGTACTTC	CASSRPGGPSEQYF
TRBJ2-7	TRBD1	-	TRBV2	TGTGCCAGCGTACCGGGACAGGGGATCAACGAGCAGTACTTC	CASVPGQGINEQYF
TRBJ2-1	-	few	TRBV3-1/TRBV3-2	TGTGCCAGCAGCCAGGACCCAATAGGCGGCGATGAGCAGTTCTTC	CASSQDPIGGDEQFF
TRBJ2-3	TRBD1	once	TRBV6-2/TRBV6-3	TGTGCCAGCAGTTACGTGGTTCTGGCGGGACAGGGTCGGACAGATACGCAGTATTTT	CASSYVVLAGQGRTDTQYF
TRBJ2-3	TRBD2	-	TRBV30	TGTGCCTGGAGTGTGGGAGGGCCAGATACGCAGTATTTT	CAWSVGGPDTQYF
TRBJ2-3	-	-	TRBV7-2	TGTGCCAGCAGCCGCGTGGGCGATCGGGGAGATACGCAGTATTTT	CASSRVGDRGDTQYF